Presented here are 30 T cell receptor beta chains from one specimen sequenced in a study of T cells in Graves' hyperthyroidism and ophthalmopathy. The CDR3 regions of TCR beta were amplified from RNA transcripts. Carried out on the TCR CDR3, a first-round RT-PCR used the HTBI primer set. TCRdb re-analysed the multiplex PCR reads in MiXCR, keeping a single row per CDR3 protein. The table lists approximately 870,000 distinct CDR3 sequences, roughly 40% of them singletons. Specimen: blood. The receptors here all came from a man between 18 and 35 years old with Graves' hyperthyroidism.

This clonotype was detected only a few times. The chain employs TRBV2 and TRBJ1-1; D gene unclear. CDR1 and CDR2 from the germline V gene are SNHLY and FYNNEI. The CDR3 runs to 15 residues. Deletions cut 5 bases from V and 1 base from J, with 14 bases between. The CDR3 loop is CASSLSVGGNTEAFF. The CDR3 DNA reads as TGTGCCAGCAGTTTAAGTGTCGGTGGGAACACTGAAGCTTTCTTT.

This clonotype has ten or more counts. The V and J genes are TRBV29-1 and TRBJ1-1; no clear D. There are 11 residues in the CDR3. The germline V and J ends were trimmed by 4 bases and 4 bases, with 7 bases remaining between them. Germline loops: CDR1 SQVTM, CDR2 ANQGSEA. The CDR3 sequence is CSVGVITEAFF. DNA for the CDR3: TGCAGCGTTGGGGTCATCACTGAAGCTTTCTTT.

CDR3 region: CASSPSTGAEGYTF. For the CDR3, the DNA is TGTGCCAGCAGCCCAAGCACAGGGGCGGAGGGCTACACCTTC. This sequence joins TRBV7-8 and TRBJ1-2, with 7 bases fitting TRBD1. Germline-derived CDR1 and CDR2 are SGHVS and FQNEAQ. The CDR3 extends over 14 amino acids. V shed 5 bases, J shed 8 bases, and the junction held 11 bases outside the gene matches.

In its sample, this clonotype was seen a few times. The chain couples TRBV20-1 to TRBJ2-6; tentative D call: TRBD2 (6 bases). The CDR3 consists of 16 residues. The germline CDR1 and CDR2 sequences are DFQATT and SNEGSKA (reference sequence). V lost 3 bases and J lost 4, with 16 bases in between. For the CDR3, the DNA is TGCAGTGCTAGCCCCCCCGGCGCGGGGGGGGCCAACGTCCTGACTTTC. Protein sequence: CSASPPGAGGANVLTF.

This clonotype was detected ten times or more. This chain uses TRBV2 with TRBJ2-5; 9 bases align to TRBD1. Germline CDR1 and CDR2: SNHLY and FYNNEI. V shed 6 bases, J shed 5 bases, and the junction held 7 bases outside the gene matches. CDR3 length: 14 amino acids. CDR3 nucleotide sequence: TGTGCCAGCAGGGCCGGGACAGGGCCGGAGACCCAGTACTTC. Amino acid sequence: CASRAGTGPETQYF.

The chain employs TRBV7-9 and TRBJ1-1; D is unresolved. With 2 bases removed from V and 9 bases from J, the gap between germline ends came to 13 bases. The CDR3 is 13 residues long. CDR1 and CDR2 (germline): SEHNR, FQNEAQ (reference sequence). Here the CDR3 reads CASSLNHNGKAFF. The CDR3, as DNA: TGTGCCAGCAGCTTAAATCATAACGGGAAAGCTTTCTTT.

The DNA of the CDR3 is TGTGCCAGCATTACGGACAGGGTTGAAACCCAGCCCCAGCATTTT. Its translation is CASITDRVETQPQHF. This chain connects TRBV25-1 to TRBJ1-5, with 8 bases fitting TRBD1. CDR1 and CDR2 from the germline V gene are MGHDK and SYGVNS. This CDR3 is 15 amino acids long. Trimming removed 7 bases from V and 7 bases from J; junction bases left unmatched: 12.

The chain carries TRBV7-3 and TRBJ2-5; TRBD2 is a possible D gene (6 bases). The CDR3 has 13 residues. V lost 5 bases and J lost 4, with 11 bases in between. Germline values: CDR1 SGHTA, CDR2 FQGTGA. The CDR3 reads CASSPGVPETQYF. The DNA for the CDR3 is TGTGCCAGCAGCCCGGGAGTGCCAGAGACCCAGTACTTC.

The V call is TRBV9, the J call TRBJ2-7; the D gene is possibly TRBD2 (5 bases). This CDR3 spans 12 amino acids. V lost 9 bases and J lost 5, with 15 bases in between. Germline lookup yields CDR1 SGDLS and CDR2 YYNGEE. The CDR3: CANSPAGDEQYF. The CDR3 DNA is TGTGCCAACTCCCCCGCGGGTGACGAGCAGTACTTC.

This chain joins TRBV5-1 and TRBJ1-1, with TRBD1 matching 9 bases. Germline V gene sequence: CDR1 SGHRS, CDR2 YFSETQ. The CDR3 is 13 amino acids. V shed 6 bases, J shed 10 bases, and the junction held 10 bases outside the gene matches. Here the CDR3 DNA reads TGCGCCAGCACCTTCAGCCTGGGACAGGGAGCTTTCTTT. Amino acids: CASTFSLGQGAFF.

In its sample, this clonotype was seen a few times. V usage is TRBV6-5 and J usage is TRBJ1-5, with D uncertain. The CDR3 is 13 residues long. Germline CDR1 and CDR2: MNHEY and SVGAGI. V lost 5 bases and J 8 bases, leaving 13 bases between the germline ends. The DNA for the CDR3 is TGTGCCAGCAGTGCCCTTTCAGGAGAGCCCCAGCATTTT. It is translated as CASSALSGEPQHF.

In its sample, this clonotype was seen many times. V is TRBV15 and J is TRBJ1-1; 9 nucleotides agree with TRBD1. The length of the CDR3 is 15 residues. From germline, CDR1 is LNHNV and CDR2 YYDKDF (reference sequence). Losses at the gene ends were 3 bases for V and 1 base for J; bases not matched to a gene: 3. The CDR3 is CATSRLDRGNTEAFF. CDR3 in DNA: TGTGCCACCAGCAGGCTGGACAGGGGGAACACTGAAGCTTTCTTT.

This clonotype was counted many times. Here the CDR3 DNA reads TGTGCCAGCAGCCCTGGGGGTTTGTGGAACACCATATATTTT. Its translation is CASSPGGLWNTIYF. V is TRBV7-9 and J is TRBJ1-3; possibly TRBD1 for D (5 bases). The germline CDR1 and CDR2 sequences are SEHNR and FQNEAQ (reference sequence). This CDR3 contains 14 residues. V lost 5 bases and J lost 7, with 15 bases in between.

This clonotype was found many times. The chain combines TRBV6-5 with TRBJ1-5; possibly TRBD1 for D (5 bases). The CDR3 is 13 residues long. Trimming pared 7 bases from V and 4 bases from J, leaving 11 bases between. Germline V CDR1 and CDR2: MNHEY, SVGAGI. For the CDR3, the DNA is TGTGCCAGCAAGCGGGGGATAAATCAGCCCCAGCATTTT. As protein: CASKRGINQPQHF.

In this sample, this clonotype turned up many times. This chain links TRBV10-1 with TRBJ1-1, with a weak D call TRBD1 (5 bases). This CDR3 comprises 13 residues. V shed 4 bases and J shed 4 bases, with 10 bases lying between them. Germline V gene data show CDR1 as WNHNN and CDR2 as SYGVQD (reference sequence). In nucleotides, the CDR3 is TGCGCCAGCAGTGGGGTAGGGACCACTGAAGCTTTCTTT. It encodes CASSGVGTTEAFF.

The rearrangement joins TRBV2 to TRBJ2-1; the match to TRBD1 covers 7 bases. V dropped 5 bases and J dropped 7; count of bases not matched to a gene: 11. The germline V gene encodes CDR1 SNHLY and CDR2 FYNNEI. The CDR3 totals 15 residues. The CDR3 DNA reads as TGTGCCAGCAGTTTTACAGGGGCGGAGAATAATGAGCAGTTCTTC. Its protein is CASSFTGAENNEQFF.

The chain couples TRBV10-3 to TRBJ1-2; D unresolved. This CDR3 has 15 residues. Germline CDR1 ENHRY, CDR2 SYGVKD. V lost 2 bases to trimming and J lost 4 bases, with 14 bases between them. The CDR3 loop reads CAISEGSAGGYGYTF. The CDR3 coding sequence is TGTGCCATCAGTGAGGGATCCGCCGGCGGCTATGGCTACACCTTC.

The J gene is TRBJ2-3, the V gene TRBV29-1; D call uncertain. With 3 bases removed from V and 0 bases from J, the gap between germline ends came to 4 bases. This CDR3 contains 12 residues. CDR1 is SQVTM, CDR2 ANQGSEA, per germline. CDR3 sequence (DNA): TGCAGCGTTGAGAAAAGCACAGATACGCAGTATTTT. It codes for CSVEKSTDTQYF.

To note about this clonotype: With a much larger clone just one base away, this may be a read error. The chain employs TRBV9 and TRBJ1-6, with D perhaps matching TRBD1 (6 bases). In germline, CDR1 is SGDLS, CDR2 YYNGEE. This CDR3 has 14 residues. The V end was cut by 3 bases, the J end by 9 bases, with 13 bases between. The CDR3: CASSDQGISSPLHF. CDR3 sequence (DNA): TGTGCCAGCAGCGACCAGGGGATTAGTTCACCCCTCCACTTT. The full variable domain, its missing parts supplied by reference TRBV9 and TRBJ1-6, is DSGVTQTPKHLITATGQRVTLRCSPRSGDLSVYWYQQSLDQGLQFLIQYYNGEERAKGNILERFSAQQFPDLHSELNLSSLELGDSALYFCASSDQGISSPLHFGNGTRLTVT.

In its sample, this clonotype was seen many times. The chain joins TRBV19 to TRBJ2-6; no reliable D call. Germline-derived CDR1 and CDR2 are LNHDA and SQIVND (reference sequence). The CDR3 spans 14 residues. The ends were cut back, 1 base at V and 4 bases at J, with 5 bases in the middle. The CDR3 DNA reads TGTGCCAGTAGTATAGCCCCAGGGGCCAACGTCCTGACTTTC. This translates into CASSIAPGANVLTF.

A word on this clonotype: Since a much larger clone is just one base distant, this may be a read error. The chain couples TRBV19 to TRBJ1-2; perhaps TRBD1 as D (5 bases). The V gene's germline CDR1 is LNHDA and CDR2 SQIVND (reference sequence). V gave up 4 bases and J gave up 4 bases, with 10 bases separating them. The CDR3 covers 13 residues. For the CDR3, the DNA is TGTGCCAGTAGTACGGGACTGGGCTATGGCTACACCTTC. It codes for CASSTGLGYGYTF.

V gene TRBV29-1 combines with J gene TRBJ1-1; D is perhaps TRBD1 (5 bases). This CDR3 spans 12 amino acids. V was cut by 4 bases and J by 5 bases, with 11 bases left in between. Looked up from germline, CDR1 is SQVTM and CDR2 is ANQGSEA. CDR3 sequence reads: CSVGDGGTEAFF. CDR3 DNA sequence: TGCAGCGTTGGCGATGGGGGGACTGAAGCTTTCTTT.

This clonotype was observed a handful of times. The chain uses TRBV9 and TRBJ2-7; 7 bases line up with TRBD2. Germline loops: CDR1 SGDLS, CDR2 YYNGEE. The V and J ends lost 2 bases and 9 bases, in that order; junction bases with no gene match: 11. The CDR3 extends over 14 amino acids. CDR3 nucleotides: TGTGCCAGCAGCGTTGGGGCGGGAGTCAGCGCGCAGTACTTC. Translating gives CASSVGAGVSAQYF.

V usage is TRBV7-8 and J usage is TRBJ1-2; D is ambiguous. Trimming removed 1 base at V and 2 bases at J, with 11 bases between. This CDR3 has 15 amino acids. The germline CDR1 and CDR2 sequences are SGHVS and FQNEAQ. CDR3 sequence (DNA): TGTGCCAGCAGCTTAGATGGGGTGATAAACTATGGCTACACCTTC. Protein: CASSLDGVINYGYTF.

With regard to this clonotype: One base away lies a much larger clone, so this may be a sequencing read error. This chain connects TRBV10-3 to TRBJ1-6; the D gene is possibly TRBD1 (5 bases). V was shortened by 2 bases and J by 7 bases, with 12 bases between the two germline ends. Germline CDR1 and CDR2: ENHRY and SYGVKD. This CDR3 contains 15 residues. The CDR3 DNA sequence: TGTGCCATCAGTGAGCCCGGGGCCGGGAATTCACCCCTCCACTTT. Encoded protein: CAISEPGAGNSPLHF.

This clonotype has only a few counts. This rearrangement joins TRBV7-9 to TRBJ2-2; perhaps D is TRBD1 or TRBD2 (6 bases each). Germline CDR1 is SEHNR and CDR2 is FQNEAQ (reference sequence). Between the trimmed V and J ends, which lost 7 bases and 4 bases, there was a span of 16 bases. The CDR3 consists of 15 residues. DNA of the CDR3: TGTGCCAGCACCCCACAGGGAGGAAGCACCGGGGAGCTGTTTTTT. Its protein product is CASTPQGGSTGELFF. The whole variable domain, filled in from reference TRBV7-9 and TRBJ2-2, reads DTGVSQNPRHKITKRGQNVTFRCDPISEHNRLYWYRQTLGQGPEFLTYFQNEAQLEKSRLLSDRFSAERPKGSFSTLEIQRTEQGDSAMYLCASTPQGGSTGELFFGEGSRLTVL.

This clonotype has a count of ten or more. CDR3 nucleotide sequence: TGTGCCAGCAGCGAGACTCAAGAGCACGAGCAGTACTTC. Translation: CASSETQEHEQYF. This sequence joins TRBV7-3 and TRBJ2-7, with D unresolved. V lost 5 bases to trimming and J lost 5 bases, with 13 bases between them. Germline CDR1 and CDR2: SGHTA and FQGTGA. The CDR3 is 13 residues long.

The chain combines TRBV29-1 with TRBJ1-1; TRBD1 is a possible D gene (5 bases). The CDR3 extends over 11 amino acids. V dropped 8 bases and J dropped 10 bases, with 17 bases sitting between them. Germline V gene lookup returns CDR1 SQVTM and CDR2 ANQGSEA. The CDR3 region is CSLAGAGGAFF. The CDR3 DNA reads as TGCAGCTTGGCCGGGGCCGGCGGAGCTTTCTTT. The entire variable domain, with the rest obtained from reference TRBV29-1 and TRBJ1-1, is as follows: SAVISQKPSRDICQRGTSLTIQCQVDSQVTMMFWYRQQPGQSLTLIATANQGSEATYESGFVIDKFPISRPNLTFSTLTVSNMSPEDSSIYLCSLAGAGGAFFGQGTRLTVV.

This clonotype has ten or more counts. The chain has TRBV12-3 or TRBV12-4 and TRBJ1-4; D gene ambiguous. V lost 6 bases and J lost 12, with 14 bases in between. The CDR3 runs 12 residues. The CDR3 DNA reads TGTGCCAGCAGACGCCACGAACGGGAACTGTTTTTT. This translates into CASRRHERELFF.

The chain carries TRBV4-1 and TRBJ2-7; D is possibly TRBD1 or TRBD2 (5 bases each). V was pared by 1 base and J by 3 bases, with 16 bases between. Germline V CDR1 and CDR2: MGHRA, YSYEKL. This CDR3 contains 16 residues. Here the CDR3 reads CASSQVWDGDVYEQYF. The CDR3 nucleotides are TGCGCCAGCAGCCAAGTGTGGGACGGGGACGTCTACGAGCAGTACTTC.